The rows below give T cell receptor beta chains drawn from one sample of a study of cytomegalovirus exposure and HLA in healthy donors. Profiling relied on immunoSEQ multiplex PCR, and the TCRdb table lists in-frame clones only, not all of them. This sample has around 100,000 clones; 82% occur once, and the top ten carry 2.5%. The specimen sequenced was PBMCs. The source is a woman aged 18-29 years in good health and CMV-seronegative. Both conserved end residues are part of each CDR3. The D gene is left open where the match is weak. A clone size is listed for some rows: how often the clone was seen (once, few, many), or a class if it is expanded.

d_call clone_size j_call v_call cdr3_nt cdr3_aa
- - TRBJ2-4 TRBV7-9 TGTGCCAGCAGCCCCCGGACAGCCGTAGCCAAAAACATTCAGTACTTC CASSPRTAVAKNIQYF
TRBD2 - TRBJ2-5 TRBV28 TGTGCCAGCAGTTTGGGACTAGCGGGGCGTAAAGAGACCCAGTACTTC CASSLGLAGRKETQYF
TRBD1 - TRBJ2-2 TRBV5-1 TGCGCCAGCAGCTGGGGGACAGGGCAGTTCGGGGAGCTGTTTTTT CASSWGTGQFGELFF
- - TRBJ2-1 TRBV7-6 TGTGCCAGCAGCTCCACCCACGGGTACAATGAGCAGTTCTTC CASSSTHGYNEQFF
TRBD2 - TRBJ2-1 TRBV27 TGTGCCAGCAGTCCGCTGAGCGGGAGGTTCTACAATGAGCAGTTCTTC CASSPLSGRFYNEQFF
- once TRBJ2-5 TRBV6-5 TGTGCCAGCAGTTACTTCGGGAAAGAGACCCAGTACTTC CASSYFGKETQYF
TRBD2 - TRBJ2-1 TRBV4-1 TGCGCCAGCAGCCCCCACCAACTAGCGGGAGGAGTAAATGAGCAGTTCTTC CASSPHQLAGGVNEQFF
- - TRBJ1-5 TRBV27 TGTGCCAGCAGCCAAATACGGGACACCGTTTTAACCCAGGATCAGCCCCAGCATTTT CASSQIRDTVLTQDQPQHF
TRBD1 few TRBJ2-5 TRBV6-5 TGTGCCAGCAAACAGGGGGAGACCCAGTACTTC CASKQGETQYF
TRBD1 - TRBJ2-4 TRBV5-8 TGTGCCAGCAGCTACAGGGGGCCCAAAAACATTCAGTACTTC CASSYRGPKNIQYF
TRBD1 - TRBJ1-1 TRBV28 TGTGCCAGCAGCAAATATCGGACAGGAGGGACTGAAGCTTTCTTT CASSKYRTGGTEAFF
TRBD2 once TRBJ2-7 TRBV4-2 TGTGCCAGCAGCCAACTTGGGACTAGCGGGGCCACCTACGAGCAGTACTTC CASSQLGTSGATYEQYF
TRBD1 - TRBJ1-6 TRBV5-8 TGTGCCAGCAGTTTGACGAAAGGGACAGACAATTCACCCCTCCACTTT CASSLTKGTDNSPLHF
TRBD1 - TRBJ2-7 TRBV28 TGTGCCAGCAGTTTACCCGGGACAGGGAGCCACGAGCAGTACTTC CASSLPGTGSHEQYF
- few TRBJ1-1 TRBV7-8 TGTGCCAGCAGCATAACACAGGGTATGTCAGCTTTCTTT CASSITQGMSAFF
TRBD2 - TRBJ2-3 TRBV28 TGTGCCAGCAGCAGACTAGCGGGAGTCACAGATACGCAGTATTTT CASSRLAGVTDTQYF
- - TRBJ1-6 TRBV11-3 TGTGCCAGCAGCTTTTTACAGATGTATAATTCACCCCTCCACTTT CASSFLQMYNSPLHF
- few TRBJ2-7 TRBV2 TGTGCCAGTAACGGGGTCGGGACCTACGAGCAGTACTTC CASNGVGTYEQYF
- - TRBJ2-7 TRBV29-1 TGCAGCGCTGGTGGGACACCCTCGTACGAGCAGTACTTC CSAGGTPSYEQYF
TRBD2 - TRBJ2-3 TRBV6-1 TGTGCCAGCATGAGGGTTACGGGGGGGCCAGATACGCAGTATTTT CASMRVTGGPDTQYF
TRBD1 - TRBJ1-3 TRBV6-1 TGTGCCAGCGGGCCTTGGGACAGCGGAAACACCATATATTTT CASGPWDSGNTIYF
- - TRBJ1-5 TRBV9 TGTGCCAGCAGCGGAAGGGGCAGGGGTAGCAATCAGCCCCAGCATTTT CASSGRGRGSNQPQHF
- - TRBJ2-2 TRBV4-1 TGCGCCAGCAGCCAAGAACACAGGGTGGGAATCGGGGAGCTGTTTTTT CASSQEHRVGIGELFF